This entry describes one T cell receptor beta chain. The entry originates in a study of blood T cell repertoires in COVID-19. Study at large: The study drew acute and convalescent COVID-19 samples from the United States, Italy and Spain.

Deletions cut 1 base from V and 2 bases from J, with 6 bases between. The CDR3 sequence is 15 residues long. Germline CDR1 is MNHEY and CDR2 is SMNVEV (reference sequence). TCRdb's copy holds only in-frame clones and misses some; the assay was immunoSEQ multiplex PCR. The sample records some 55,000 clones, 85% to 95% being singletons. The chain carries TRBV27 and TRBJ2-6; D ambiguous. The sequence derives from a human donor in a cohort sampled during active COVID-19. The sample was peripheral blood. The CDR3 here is CASSLWPPGANVLTF. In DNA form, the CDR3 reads TGTGCCAGCAGTTTATGGCCTCCTGGGGCCAACGTCCTGACTTTC.